The 15 T cell receptor beta chains below were found in one sample sequenced in a study of blood T cells in healthy people across ages. A second PCR, run for roughly 6 to 11 cycles, used a sample-barcoded 5' primer plus a J-beta primer mix. TCRdb independently ran MiXCR on the 5' RACE reads; one entry per CDR3 protein. The top ten clones hold roughly 17% of a sample with approximately 810,000 distinct CDR3 sequences, roughly 26% of them seen once. The sequencing sample was made of blood. These receptors came from a woman older than 75 in good health.

This clonotype was seen a handful of times. The rearrangement links TRBV20-1 to TRBJ2-4; D not certain. In germline, CDR1 is DFQATT, CDR2 SNEGSKA (reference sequence). The CDR3 is 13 residues long. Trimming stripped 3 bases from V and 0 bases from J, with 6 bases between. As DNA, the CDR3 is TGCAGTGCTAGTACACTAGCCAAAAACATTCAGTACTTC. Encoded protein: CSASTLAKNIQYF.

This clonotype was counted many times. V and J are TRBV12-3 or TRBV12-4 and TRBJ2-1, with D possibly being TRBD2 (6 bases). The CDR3 runs 13 residues. Trimming shortened V by 8 bases and J by 9 bases, and 17 bases separated the two germline ends. The CDR3 loop is CASSPWRGGEQFF. As DNA, the CDR3 is TGTGCCAGCTCCCCTTGGCGGGGTGGTGAGCAGTTCTTC.

The V call is TRBV7-9, the J call TRBJ1-1; D not resolved. CDR1 and CDR2 (germline): SEHNR, FQNEAQ (reference sequence). The CDR3 loop spans 10 amino acids. Trimming pared 5 bases from V and 11 bases from J, leaving 9 bases between. In nucleotides, the CDR3 is TGTGCCAGCAGCCCCGTTGGGGCTTTCTTT. Protein sequence: CASSPVGAFF.

There are a few counts of this clonotype. A read error may explain this, as a much larger clone is one base away. This chain uses TRBV10-3 with TRBJ2-5, with TRBD2 matching 7 bases. CDR1 is ENHRY and CDR2 is SYGVKD in the germline V gene. The CDR3 is 12 amino acids. V dropped 7 bases and J dropped 11; count of bases not matched to a gene: 10. CDR3 nucleotide sequence: TGTGCCATCATGGGAGGGACTACTGAGCAGTACTTC. Translating it yields CAIMGGTTEQYF.

There are many counts of this clonotype. V usage is TRBV12-3 or TRBV12-4 and J usage is TRBJ2-5; D possibly uses TRBD1 or TRBD2 (7 bases each). The length of the CDR3 is 13 residues. Deletions cut 6 bases from V and 5 bases from J, with 13 bases between. In DNA, the CDR3 is TGTGCCAGCAGCCGCAGGGGGGGGGAGACCCAGTACTTC. Residues: CASSRRGGETQYF.

The V call is TRBV20-1, the J call TRBJ2-7; 7 bases fit TRBD1. The CDR3 length is 14 residues. The germline CDR1 and CDR2 sequences are DFQATT and SNEGSKA (reference sequence). Trimming removed 5 bases from V and 3 bases from J; junction bases left unmatched: 10. The CDR3 here is CSAWDSQKGYEQYF. CDR3 nucleotide sequence: TGCAGTGCTTGGGACAGCCAAAAAGGCTACGAGCAGTACTTC.

This clonotype has a handful of counts. The CDR3: CASSEIREKLFF. The CDR3 region has the DNA TGTGCCAGCAGCGAGATTCGTGAAAAACTGTTTTTT. The V gene is TRBV2, the J gene TRBJ1-4; unclear D gene. CDR3 length: 12 amino acids. Trimming removed 6 bases from V and 7 bases from J, with 9 bases in between. Germline CDR1 SNHLY, CDR2 FYNNEI.

Turning to this clonotype: This clone may be a read error of a much larger clone one base away. The genes are TRBV12-3 or TRBV12-4 and TRBJ1-2, with a possible D match to TRBD1 (6 bases). V was clipped by 4 bases and J by 4 bases, with 16 bases between them. The CDR3 length is 15 residues. CDR3 bases: TGTGCCAGCAGTTGGGGGACAAGGGGCGGCTATGGCTACACCTTC. It encodes CASSWGTRGGYGYTF.

In this sample, this clonotype turned up many times. J is TRBJ2-3 and V is TRBV29-1, with 8 positions matching TRBD1. The germline V gene encodes CDR1 SQVTM and CDR2 ANQGSEA. CDR3 size: 15 residues. V shed 7 bases and J 1 base; nucleotides not matched to a gene: 10. The CDR3 DNA is TGCAGCGCCCGTACAGGGGGATCGGGCACAGATACGCAGTATTTT. Protein product: CSARTGGSGTDTQYF.

Notes on this clonotype: With a much larger clone just one base away, this may be a read error. J is TRBJ2-1 and V is TRBV20-1; D gene unclear. The J call is in doubt because the DNA end fits TRBJ2-7 better. Germline V gene lookup returns CDR1 DFQATT and CDR2 SNEGSKA (reference sequence). The CDR3 loop spans 13 amino acids. Here the CDR3 DNA reads TGCAGTGCTAGTAGGGCAGAACACAATGAGCAGTACTTC. Protein product: CSASRAEHNEQYF.

This clonotype came up many times. The chain combines TRBV5-5 with TRBJ2-5, with D perhaps TRBD1 or TRBD2 (5 bases each). V lost 5 bases, J lost 4 bases, and 12 bases lay in between. This CDR3 is 13 amino acids long. CDR1 SGHKS and CDR2 YYEKEE come from the germline V gene (reference sequence). CDR3 loop: CASRTGTRETQYF. CDR3 DNA sequence: TGTGCCAGCAGAACCGGGACCAGAGAGACCCAGTACTTC. Variable domain in full (rest from reference TRBV5-5 and TRBJ2-5): DAGVTQSPTHLIKTRGQQVTLRCSPISGHKSVSWYQQVLGQGPQFIFQYYEKEERGRGNFPDRFSARQFPNYSSELNVNALLLGDSALYLCASRTGTRETQYFGPGTRLLVL.

At least ten counts were recorded for this clonotype. The rearrangement uses TRBV7-2 and TRBJ2-3; 10 nucleotides match TRBD2. The CDR3 runs to 15 residues. CDR1 and CDR2 (germline): SGHTA, FQGNSA. The trim removed 5 bases at V and 6 bases at J, leaving 8 bases unmatched. CDR3 protein: CASSPSSGGGDTQYF. CDR3 coding DNA: TGTGCCAGCAGCCCGTCGAGCGGGGGGGGTGATACGCAGTATTTT.

V gene TRBV30 combines with J gene TRBJ1-2; D gene ambiguous. From germline, CDR1 is GTSNPN and CDR2 SVGIG (reference sequence). Trimming pared 2 bases from V and 2 bases from J, leaving 6 bases between. The CDR3 has 12 amino acids. The CDR3 DNA is TGTGCCTGGAGTATAAGCAACTATGGCTACACCTTC. Translation gives CAWSISNYGYTF.

About this clonotype: Given a much more abundant clone one base away, this may be a read error. CDR3 residues: CSARDLATSPLHF. The CDR3 region has the DNA TGCAGTGCTAGGGATTTAGCGACTTCACCCCTCCACTTT. The genes are TRBV20-1 and TRBJ1-6; D is unclear. From germline, CDR1 is DFQATT and CDR2 SNEGSKA (reference sequence). The CDR3 totals 13 residues. V dropped 3 bases and J dropped 9 bases, with 12 bases sitting between them.

The chain joins TRBV2 to TRBJ2-1; possibly TRBD2 for D (7 bases). V was clipped by 3 bases and J by 6 bases, with 15 bases between them. CDR1 is SNHLY, CDR2 FYNNEI, per germline. The CDR3 is made up of 15 amino acids. The CDR3 sequence: CASSDGRGACNEQFF. Written as DNA, the CDR3 is TGTGCCAGCAGTGACGGACGGGGGGCTTGCAATGAGCAGTTCTTC.